The rows below give T cell receptor beta chains drawn from one sample of a study of T cells in localized non-small cell lung cancer. TCRdb's copy holds only in-frame clones and misses some; the assay was immunoSEQ multiplex PCR. Here the sample spans fewer than 12,000 clones, 70% to 90% being singletons. Sequenced here: peripheral blood, sampled before any cancer treatment. These receptors originate from a male donor aged 60 or older with stage III lung adenocarcinoma. The CDR3 runs from the conserved cysteine through the conserved F or W. D genes are given only for firm matches. Some rows mark clone size as missing; the rest say once, few, many or name a class of expanded clone.

j_gene,v_gene,d_gene,abundance,CDR3aa,CDR3nt
TRBJ2-1,TRBV7-6,-,-,CASSLFPGETYNEQFF,TGTGCCAGCAGCTTATTCCCGGGAGAGACCTACAATGAGCAGTTCTTC
TRBJ1-3,TRBV7-7,TRBD1,-,CASSLARTGPTNGNTIYF,TGTGCCAGCAGCTTAGCCAGGACAGGCCCGACGAATGGAAACACCATATATTTT
TRBJ1-5,TRBV6-1,-,-,CASSVVGVGNQPQHF,TGTGCCAGCAGTGTAGTCGGGGTTGGCAATCAGCCCCAGCATTTT
TRBJ2-3,TRBV9,TRBD1,-,CASSVEWGRGLDTQYF,TGTGCCAGCAGCGTAGAATGGGGCAGGGGGCTAGATACGCAGTATTTT
TRBJ2-7,TRBV7-2,TRBD2,-,CASSLGLAYTYEQYF,TGTGCCAGCAGCTTGGGACTAGCGTATACCTACGAGCAGTACTTC
TRBJ2-7,TRBV28,-,-,CASKPWGSYEQYF,TGTGCCAGCAAACCCTGGGGATCCTACGAGCAGTACTTC
TRBJ1-2,TRBV6-5,-,-,CASSWGRANYGYTF,TGTGCCAGCAGTTGGGGTAGAGCTAACTATGGCTACACCTTC
TRBJ2-1,TRBV7-3,-,-,CASSLGGASSDNEQFF,TGTGCCAGCAGCTTAGGAGGGGCCTCGTCTGACAATGAGCAGTTCTTC
TRBJ1-5,TRBV19,TRBD1,-,CASSSGTGGSQPQHF,TGTGCCAGTAGTTCCGGGACAGGGGGCTCTCAGCCCCAGCATTTT
TRBJ1-2,TRBV7-3,-,-,CASSLAGGGYGYTF,TGTGCCAGCAGCTTAGCGGGGGGAGGCTATGGCTACACCTTC
TRBJ2-7,TRBV11-2,-,-,CASSPGTALEQYF,TGTGCCAGCAGCCCAGGGACCGCGCTGGAGCAGTACTTC
TRBJ2-7,TRBV2,-,once,CASSEGRKAGLGPEQYF,TGTGCCAGCAGTGAAGGGCGTAAGGCGGGGTTGGGGCCTGAGCAGTACTTC
TRBJ2-1,TRBV7-8,TRBD2,-,CASSLAFLAGGPYNEQFF,TGTGCCAGCAGCTTGGCCTTCTTAGCGGGGGGGCCCTACAATGAGCAGTTCTTC
TRBJ2-3,TRBV5-4,TRBD2,-,CASSFAAGGGGTDTQYF,TGTGCCAGCAGCTTCGCGGCCGGGGGGGGCGGCACAGATACGCAGTATTTT
TRBJ2-2,TRBV2,-,-,CASSDNGSRGPGELFF,TGTGCCAGCAGTGATAATGGGTCAAGGGGTCCCGGGGAGCTGTTTTTT
TRBJ1-5,TRBV6-5,-,-,CASSYLIHQPQHF,TGTGCCAGCAGTTACTTGATCCATCAGCCCCAGCATTTT
TRBJ2-5,TRBV6-5,TRBD2,-,CASSPLAGNTETQYF,TGTGCCAGCAGCCCACTAGCGGGGAATACTGAGACCCAGTACTTC
TRBJ1-5,TRBV21-1,-,once,CASSKAQGGFGNQPQHF,TGTGCCAGCAGCAAAGCCCAAGGGGGTTTCGGCAATCAGCCCCAGCATTTT
TRBJ2-2,TRBV14,-,-,CASSQEGRHRGAVF,TGTGCCAGCAGCCAAGAGGGCCGGCACCGGGGAGCTGTTTTT
TRBJ1-1,TRBV6-1,-,-,CASSEAGGTPAAFF,TGTGCCAGCAGTGAAGCCGGAGGGACGCCTGCTGCTTTCTTT
TRBJ2-5,TRBV28,TRBD1,-,CASNRGRQETQYF,TGTGCCAGTAATAGGGGGCGTCAAGAGACCCAGTACTTC
TRBJ2-7,TRBV7-2,-,-,CASALVGGRQRQYF,TGTGCCAGCGCCTTAGTCGGAGGTAGGCAGCGGCAGTACTTC
TRBJ1-5,TRBV5-4,-,-,CASSSTPGHHQHF,TGTGCCAGCAGCTCCACACCGGGACATCACCAGCATTTT
TRBJ1-2,TRBV2,-,once,CASLQDGHYGYTF,TGTGCCAGCCTTCAGGACGGTCACTATGGCTACACCTTC
TRBJ1-6,TRBV28,-,-,CASKFWGYNSPLHF,TGTGCCAGCAAGTTTTGGGGTTATAATTCACCCCTCCACTTT
TRBJ1-1,TRBV7-2,-,-,CASSLTAAGWALVTFF,TGTGCCAGCAGCTTAACTGCCGCAGGGTGGGCTTTAGTGACTTTCTTT
TRBJ1-3,TRBV19,-,-,CATQAVSSGNTIYF,TGTGCCACCCAAGCAGTTAGCTCTGGAAACACCATATATTTT
TRBJ2-3,TRBV15,-,-,CATSRETDTQYF,TGTGCCACCAGCAGAGAGACAGATACGCAGTATTTT
TRBJ1-1,TRBV6-5,TRBD1,-,CATPGQGAGTEAFF,TGTGCCACCCCGGGACAGGGGGCCGGGACTGAAGCTTTCTTT
TRBJ1-2,TRBV4-3,-,-,CASSQGQRTYF,TGCGCCAGCAGCCAAGGTCAGCGGACTTACTTC
TRBJ2-1,TRBV5-1,-,-,CASSLEGNEQFF,TGCGCCAGCAGCTTGGAAGGGAATGAGCAGTTCTTC
TRBJ1-1,TRBV18,-,-,CASSPSGAYTEAFF,TGTGCCAGCTCACCCTCAGGGGCGTACACTGAAGCTTTCTTT